Reported below is one T cell receptor beta chain. There is no known antigen for this receptor. No much larger clone exists at a distance of one base, and base qualities are not known. This sample is part of a study of blood T cell repertoires in COVID-19 (dated by TCRdb to 2020 to 2022). Broadly, across the study: The collaborator samples originated in the United States, Italy and Spain and spanned the acute and convalescent phases of COVID-19. The prospective study material was composed of cDNA or gDNA derived from T cells, B-cell-depleted T cells, or PBMCs. Subjects who had been exposed to COVID-19, were actively infected with it, or had recovered from it provided the deeply sampled blood TCRbeta repertoires that made up the dataset. The repertoires were made available in a free public database intended to serve as a resource for research on the immune response to SARS-CoV-2. The samples were drawn from the first 160 participants of the ongoing ImmuneRACE study and from 950 to 1,500 subjects provided by 6 global collaborators. Sample metadata almost always included a de-identified subject ID, COVID-19 status, age in years and sex. Where available, HLA class I and class II types were obtained from metadata supplied by the sample provider rather than from assay-based typing. Paper-wide results and their limitations: The quantity of clinical and demographic metadata differed by source and by participant and was supplied without curation.

Participants in the prospective study were aged roughly 18 to 90 years, lived in about two dozen United States geographic areas, and enrolled through a virtual design. In the prospective study, cohorts were assigned on the basis of participant-reported clinical history obtained from a screening survey and a study questionnaire. In the prospective study, whole blood, serum and a nasopharyngeal or oropharyngeal swab were collected from each participant by mobile phlebotomists. Over an approximately 2-month period, participants in the prospective study had the option of providing additional blood draws and questionnaires. Before DNA extraction, prospective study blood samples were shipped either frozen or at room temperature. Measured from the cysteine to the phenylalanine, the CDR3 is 14 residues long. The retained sequence is limited to the CDR3, 42 bases, with the frame set at the first base. Looking up the germline V gene (reference sequence) yields CDR1 MNHEY and CDR2 SMNVEV. V lost 5 bases and J lost 7 bases; the stretch between them is 17 bases long.

TCRbeta CDR3 regions were amplified from genomic DNA by means of the immunoSEQ Assay, a bias-controlled multiplex PCR. On the study's bioinformatics: The number of nucleated cells in each sample was estimated from the amplification of reference gene primers within the assay. To quantify the absolute abundance of each unique TCRbeta CDR3 rearrangement, sequence reads were collapsed and filtered. For each sample, productive Simpson clonality was calculated as the square root of Simpson's diversity index over productive rearrangements. TCRdb provides this immuneACCESS table in a form limited to in-frame rearrangements. Some clones are lacking; in checked studies, under half of them reflect an unresolved V gene, and why the rest are absent is not known. The V and J calls and the clone size are those of that table, but D and trimming were determined from the DNA. The sample table contains some 380,000 clones; only one count was recorded for roughly 86% of them. Of the sample, 2% to 2.5% falls within the top ten clones.

The V and J genes are TRBV27 and TRBJ1-2; too little of a D gene remains to name it. The sample was PBMCs or T cells enriched from blood (not recorded which). The receptor was derived from a woman aged 40 to 50 with acute COVID-19. The bases read TGTGCCAGCAGTGAGCATCGTCGTGGTGCTGGCTACACCTTC. Translation gives CASSEHRRGAGYTF.